Sequencing of this TCR beta chain was carried out in a study of blood T cell repertoires in COVID-19. For the study at large: The cDNA or gDNA used as material had been derived from T cells, B-cell-depleted T cells, or PBMCs.

Trimming removed 7 bases from V and 1 base from J, with 13 bases in between. CDR3 length: 14 amino acids. CDR1 and CDR2 from the germline V gene are MNHEY and SMNVEV (reference sequence). Enrolment of Seattle patients took place during active infection, and they were followed longitudinally. The data were produced by immunoSEQ multiplex PCR, yet TCRdb's version contains in-frame clones alone and is incomplete. The table shows 270,000 or so clones, with less than 90% occurring only once. Sequenced input: peripheral blood. This receptor was identified in a woman aged 25 to 39 with COVID-19, enrolled during active disease. The chain carries TRBV27 and TRBJ1-1; tentatively, D is TRBD1 (6 bases). CDR3 nucleotides: TGTGCCAGCACCCTCGGCAGGGGGAACACTGAAGCTTTCTTT. It is translated as CASTLGRGNTEAFF.